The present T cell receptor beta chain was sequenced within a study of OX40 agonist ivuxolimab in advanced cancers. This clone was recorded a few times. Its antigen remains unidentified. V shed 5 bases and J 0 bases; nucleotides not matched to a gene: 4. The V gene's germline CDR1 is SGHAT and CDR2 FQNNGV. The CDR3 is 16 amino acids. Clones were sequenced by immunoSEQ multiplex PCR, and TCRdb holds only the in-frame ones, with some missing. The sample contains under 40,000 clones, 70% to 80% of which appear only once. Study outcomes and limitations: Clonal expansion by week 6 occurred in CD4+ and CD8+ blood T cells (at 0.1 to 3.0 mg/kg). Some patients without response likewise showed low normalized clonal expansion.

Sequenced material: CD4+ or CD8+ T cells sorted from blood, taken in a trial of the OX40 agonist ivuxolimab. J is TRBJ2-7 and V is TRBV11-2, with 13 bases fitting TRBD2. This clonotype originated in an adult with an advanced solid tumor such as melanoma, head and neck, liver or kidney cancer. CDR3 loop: CASSLGLAGSSYEQYF. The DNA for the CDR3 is TGTGCCAGCAGCCTGGGACTAGCGGGAAGCTCCTACGAGCAGTACTTC.